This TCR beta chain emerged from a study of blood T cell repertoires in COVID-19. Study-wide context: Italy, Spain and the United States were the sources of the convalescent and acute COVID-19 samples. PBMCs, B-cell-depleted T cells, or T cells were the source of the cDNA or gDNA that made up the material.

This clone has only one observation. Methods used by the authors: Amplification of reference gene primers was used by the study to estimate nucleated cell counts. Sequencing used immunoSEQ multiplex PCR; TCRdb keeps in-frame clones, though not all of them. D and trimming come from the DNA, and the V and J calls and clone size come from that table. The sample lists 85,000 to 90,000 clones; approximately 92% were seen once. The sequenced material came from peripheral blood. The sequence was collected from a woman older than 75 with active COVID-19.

The CDR3 nucleotides are TGTGCCAGTAGTATCACTAGCGGGAGGGCCTACGAGCAGTACTTC. Translation gives CASSITSGRAYEQYF. V is TRBV19 and J is TRBJ2-7; TRBD2 matches at 13 bases. CDR1 is LNHDA, CDR2 SQIVND, per germline (reference sequence). This CDR3 spans 15 amino acids. The junction had 1 base not matched to a gene; V was cut back by 3 bases and J by 2 bases.